This record concerns one T cell receptor beta chain sequence. Its antigen is unknown. Molecular-barcoded quantitative 5'-RACE produced these TCR beta libraries. From the 5' RACE reads, TCRdb called clonotypes with MiXCR, one entry per CDR3 protein. The table has 350,000 to 550,000 distinct CDR3 sequences, 25% to 30% seen once. The entry originates in a study of CD8 T cells in ankylosing spondylitis. Study-wide findings and caveats: A motif of fewer than ten highly homologous TCR beta variants was seen as apparently characteristic of ankylosing spondylitis blood. Significantly higher representation of disease-linked clones was reported for matched ankylosing spondylitis synovial fluid. Certain motif variants had earlier been reported in reactive arthritis synovial fluid and blood.

The CDR3 contains 18 residues. Germline values: CDR1 DFQATT, CDR2 SNEGSKA (reference sequence). J was trimmed by 2 bases and V by 0 bases; bases with no gene match: 8. The sample consisted of blood, either unsorted or a sorted T cell fraction (not recorded which). V gene TRBV20-1 combines with J gene TRBJ2-3, with TRBD2 matching 13 bases. The receptor was derived from a male donor with ankylosing spondylitis. The CDR3, as DNA: TGCAGTGCTAGAGATCCCCGGGGGACTAGCGGGGACACAGATACGCAGTATTTT. Its translation: CSARDPRGTSGDTDTQYF.